One T cell receptor beta chain is described in this entry. Original processing methods: Reference gene primers were amplified, and this amplification served to estimate nucleated cell counts. Assay used: immunoSEQ multiplex PCR; TCRdb lists only in-frame clones, some missing. The DNA gave D and trimming, while V, J and clone size come from that table. The sample contains nearly 60,000 clones, 90% of which appear only once. These data originate in a study of blood T cell repertoires in COVID-19. Study-wide background: The samples span acute and convalescent COVID-19 from the United States, Italy and Spain.

CDR1 SGDLS and CDR2 YYNGEE come from the germline V gene. This CDR3 comprises 13 residues. V shed 4 bases, J shed 5 bases, and the junction held 4 bases outside the gene matches. This receptor was taken from a man in his sixties with active COVID-19. The chain recombines TRBV9 with TRBJ2-5, with 8 bases aligning to TRBD1. Sequencing was done on a sample of peripheral blood. CDR3 region: CASSTGQGETQYF. In DNA, the CDR3 is TGTGCCAGCAGCACCGGACAGGGTGAGACCCAGTACTTC. The full variable domain, completed using reference TRBV9 and TRBJ2-5, is DSGVTQTPKHLITATGQRVTLRCSPRSGDLSVYWYQQSLDQGLQFLIQYYNGEERAKGNILERFSAQQFPDLHSELNLSSLELGDSALYFCASSTGQGETQYFGPGTRLLVL.